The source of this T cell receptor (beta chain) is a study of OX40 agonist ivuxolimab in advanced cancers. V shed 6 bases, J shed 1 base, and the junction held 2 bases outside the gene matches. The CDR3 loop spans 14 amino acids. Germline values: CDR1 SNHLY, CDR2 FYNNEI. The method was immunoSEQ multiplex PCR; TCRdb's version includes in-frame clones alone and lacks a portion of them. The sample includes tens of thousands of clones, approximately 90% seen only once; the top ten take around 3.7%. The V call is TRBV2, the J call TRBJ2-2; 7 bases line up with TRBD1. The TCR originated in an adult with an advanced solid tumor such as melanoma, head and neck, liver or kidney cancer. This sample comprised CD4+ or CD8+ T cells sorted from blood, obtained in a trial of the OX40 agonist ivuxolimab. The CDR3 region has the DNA TGTGCCAGCAGGGGACAGATGAACACCGGGGAGCTGTTTTTT. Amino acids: CASRGQMNTGELFF.